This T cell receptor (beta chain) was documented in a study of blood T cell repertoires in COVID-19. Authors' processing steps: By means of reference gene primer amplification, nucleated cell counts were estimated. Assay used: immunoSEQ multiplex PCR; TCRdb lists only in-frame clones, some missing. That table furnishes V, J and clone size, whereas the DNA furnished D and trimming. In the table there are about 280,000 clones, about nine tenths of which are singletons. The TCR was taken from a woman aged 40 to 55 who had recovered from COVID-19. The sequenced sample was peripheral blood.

CDR3 DNA sequence: TGTGCCAGCAGCTTCTTAGAGACCCAGTACTTC. It encodes CASSFLETQYF. This chain joins TRBV7-6 and TRBJ2-5; no reliable D call. The germline V gene encodes CDR1 SGHVS and CDR2 FNYEAQ. CDR3 length equals 11 residues. The V gene lost 3 bases and the J gene lost 4 bases, with 3 bases spanning the gap.